This T cell receptor (beta chain) is from a study of blood T cell repertoires in COVID-19. Study context: Spain, Italy and the United States supplied samples that represented acute and convalescent COVID-19.

The CDR3 has 15 amino acids. CDR1 and CDR2 from the germline V gene are DFQATT and SNEGSKA (reference sequence). The J segment lost 0 bases and the V segment lost 3 bases, leaving 8 bases of the junction unmatched. As handled by the study authors: By means of reference gene primer amplification, nucleated cell counts were estimated. Clones were sequenced by immunoSEQ multiplex PCR, and TCRdb holds only the in-frame ones, with some missing. V, J and clone size are taken as reported in that table, and D and trimming were inferred from the DNA itself. Here the sample spans tens of thousands of clones, roughly 89% being singletons. Seattle patient enrollment occurred during active infection, with longitudinal follow-up thereafter.

The sequenced sample consisted of peripheral blood. The J gene is TRBJ2-7, the V gene TRBV20-1, with 7 positions matching TRBD1. The sequence was obtained from a woman aged 55-69 years with COVID-19, enrolled during active disease. This CDR3 is CSASLGQEDSYEQYF. CDR3 sequence (DNA): TGCAGTGCTAGTCTCGGACAGGAAGACTCCTACGAGCAGTACTTC.